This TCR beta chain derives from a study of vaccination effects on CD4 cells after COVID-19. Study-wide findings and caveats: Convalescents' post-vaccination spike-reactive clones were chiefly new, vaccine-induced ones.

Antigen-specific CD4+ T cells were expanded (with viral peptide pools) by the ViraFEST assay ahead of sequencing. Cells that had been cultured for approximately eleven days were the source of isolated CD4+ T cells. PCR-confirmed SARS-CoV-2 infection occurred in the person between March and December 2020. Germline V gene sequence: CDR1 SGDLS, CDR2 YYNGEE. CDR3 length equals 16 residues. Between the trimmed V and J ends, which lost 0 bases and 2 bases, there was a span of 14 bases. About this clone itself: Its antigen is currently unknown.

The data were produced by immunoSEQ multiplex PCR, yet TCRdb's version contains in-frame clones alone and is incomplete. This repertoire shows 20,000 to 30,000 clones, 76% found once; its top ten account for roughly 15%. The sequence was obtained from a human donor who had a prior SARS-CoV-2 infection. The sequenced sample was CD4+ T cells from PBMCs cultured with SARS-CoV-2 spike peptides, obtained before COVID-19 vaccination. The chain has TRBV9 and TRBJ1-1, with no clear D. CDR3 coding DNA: TGTGCCAGCAGCGTAGGCCCTGATCCCCCCAACACTGAAGCTTTCTTT. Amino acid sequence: CASSVGPDPPNTEAFF.